One sample yielded the 3 T cell receptor beta chains listed below, sequenced in a study of T cell repertoires in cytomegalovirus infection. MiXCR, applied by TCRdb to the reads, yields one record per CDR3 protein. Among 650,000 to 900,000 distinct CDR3 sequences listed, approximately 32% were seen once. Their antigens are not known. The sequenced sample was cultured CD8+ T cells from PBMCs, obtained from culture after CMV antigen stimulation. The receptors here all came from a human donor in good health (CMV status not recorded). Some clones in this sample may be carry-over from other donors' samples.

The V gene is TRBV6-5, the J gene TRBJ1-5; tentatively, D is TRBD1 (6 bases). The germline CDR1 and CDR2 sequences are MNHEY and SVGAGI. The CDR3 sequence is 13 residues long. Trimming left V 10 bases short and J 8 bases short, with 18 bases between. DNA for the CDR3: TGTGCCACTGCCTGGAGGGGGAATGAGCCCCAGCATTTT. Its translation: CATAWRGNEPQHF.

The table lists this clonotype with a few counts. This chain joins TRBV29-1 and TRBJ1-1; the match to TRBD1 covers 7 bases. The V and J ends lost 7 bases and 3 bases, in that order; junction bases with no gene match: 8. CDR1 is SQVTM, CDR2 ANQGSEA, per germline. CDR3 length: 13 amino acids. The CDR3 sequence: CSAQTGDYTEAFF. The CDR3 DNA sequence: TGCAGCGCGCAAACAGGGGATTACACTGAAGCTTTCTTT.

This clonotype was seen only a few times. J is TRBJ1-5 and V is TRBV2; 7 positions match TRBD1. V shed 2 bases and J 1 base; nucleotides not matched to a gene: 8. Germline CDR1 is SNHLY and CDR2 is FYNNEI. This CDR3 has 17 amino acids. CDR3 amino acids: CASSERGDRASNQPQHF. The CDR3 DNA follows: TGTGCCAGCAGTGAACGGGGAGACAGGGCGAGCAATCAGCCCCAGCATTTT. Complete variable domain (other parts from reference TRBV2 and TRBJ1-5): EPEVTQTPSHQVTQMGQEVILRCVPISNHLYFYWYRQILGQKVEFLVSFYNNEISEKSEIFDDQFSVERPDGSNFTLKIRSTKLEDSAMYFCASSERGDRASNQPQHFGDGTRLSIL.